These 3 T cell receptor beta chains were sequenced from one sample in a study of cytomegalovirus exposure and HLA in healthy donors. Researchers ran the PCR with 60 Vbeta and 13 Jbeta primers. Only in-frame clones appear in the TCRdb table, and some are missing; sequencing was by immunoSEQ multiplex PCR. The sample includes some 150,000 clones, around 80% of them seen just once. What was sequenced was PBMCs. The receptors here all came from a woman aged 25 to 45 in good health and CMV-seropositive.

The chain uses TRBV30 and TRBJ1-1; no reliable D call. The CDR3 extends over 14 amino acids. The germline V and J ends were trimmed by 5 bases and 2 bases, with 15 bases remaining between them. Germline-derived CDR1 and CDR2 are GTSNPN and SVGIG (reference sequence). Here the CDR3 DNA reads TGTGCCTGGGGCAAGTGGGCGGGAAACACTGAAGCTTTCTTT. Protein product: CAWGKWAGNTEAFF.

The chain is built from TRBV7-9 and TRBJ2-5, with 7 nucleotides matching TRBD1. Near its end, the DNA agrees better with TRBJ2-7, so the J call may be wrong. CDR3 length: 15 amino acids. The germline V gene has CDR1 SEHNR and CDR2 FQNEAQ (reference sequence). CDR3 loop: CASSSLGQFSYEQYF. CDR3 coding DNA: TGTGCCAGCAGCTCTTTGGGACAGTTCTCCTACGAGCAGTACTTC.

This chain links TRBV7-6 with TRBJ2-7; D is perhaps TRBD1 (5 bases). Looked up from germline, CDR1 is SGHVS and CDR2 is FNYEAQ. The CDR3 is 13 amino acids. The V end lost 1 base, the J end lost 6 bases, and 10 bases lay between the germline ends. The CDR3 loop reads CASSLVSQGEQYF. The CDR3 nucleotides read TGTGCCAGCAGCTTAGTTTCCCAGGGCGAGCAGTACTTC. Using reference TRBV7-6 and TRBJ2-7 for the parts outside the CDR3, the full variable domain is GAGVSQSPRYKVTKRGQDVALRCDPISGHVSLYWYRQALGQGPEFLTYFNYEAQQDKSGLPNDRFSAERPEGSISTLTIQRTEQRDSAMYRCASSLVSQGEQYFGPGTRLTVT.